This entry features one T cell receptor (beta chain) sequence. Its antigen is still unknown. The data are from a study of chemoradiotherapy in HPV16-positive cancers. Study-wide context: Functional T-cell assays on two HPV16-positive patients' cells defined candidate HPV-specific clones and common TCR motifs.

The method was immunoSEQ multiplex PCR; TCRdb's version includes in-frame clones alone and lacks a portion of them. The data show 15,000 or so clones, 69% seen once. Study observations and caveats: Functional assays defining HPV-specific T cells used only a couple of HPV16-positive patients. Better recurrence-free survival went with HPV-responsive T-cell expansion in HPV16-positive patients. Candidate HPV-specific clones and E7-related TCR motifs grew in tumor during treatment.

The specimen was taken from a patient who underwent chemoradiotherapy. The TCR originated in a human donor with HPV-associated anogenital cancer.

The CDR3 DNA reads as TGTGCCAGCAGTACTACAGGAGCCTCCTACGAGCAGTACTTC. Translated: CASSTTGASYEQYF. This chain joins TRBV6-1 and TRBJ2-7; the D gene is possibly TRBD1 (5 bases). Germline V gene sequence: CDR1 MNHNS, CDR2 SASEGT. Trimming took 5 bases from V and 0 from J, leaving 11 bases between them. This CDR3 is built from 14 residues.